This TCR beta chain emerged from a study of cytomegalovirus exposure and HLA in healthy donors. Study-level information: The 120 or so validation repertoires and the 666 first-cohort repertoires shared a platform, a later analysis reported.

The table came from immunoSEQ multiplex PCR; TCRdb's copy has only in-frame clones and leaves some out. The sample yields about 84,000 clones, approximately 91% seen once. Study-level points and caveats: Cytomegalovirus association was listed for 150 to 200 TCR beta chains.

V shed 4 bases and J shed 2 bases, with 8 bases lying between them. Germline V gene data show CDR1 as SGHVS and CDR2 as FQNEAQ. CDR3 length: 13 residues. It was the approximately 110-subject validation cohort, separate from the approximately 700-subject first cohort, to which the donors belonged. A remark on this clone: Its cognate antigen is unknown.

The receptor comes from a man aged 30 to 39 in good health and CMV-seronegative. Sequencing was performed on PBMCs. This chain connects TRBV7-8 to TRBJ1-2; a weak D match, TRBD1 (5 bases). The CDR3 DNA is TGTGCCAGCAGCTCGAGACAGAACTATGGCTACACCTTC. Protein: CASSSRQNYGYTF. Variable domain in full (rest from reference TRBV7-8 and TRBJ1-2): GAGVSQSPRYKVAKRGQDVALRCDPISGHVSLFWYQQALGQGPEFLTYFQNEAQLDKSGLPSDRFFAERPEGSVSTLKIQRTQQEDSAVYLCASSSRQNYGYTFGSGTRLTVV.